This paragraph reports one T cell receptor beta chain. Per germline, CDR1 ENHRY and CDR2 SYGVKD. V lost 5 bases and J lost 12; bases outside the gene matches: 15. The CDR3 spans 15 residues. This entry comes from a study of immune evolution from preneoplasia to lung adenocarcinoma. Sequencing used immunoSEQ multiplex PCR; TCRdb keeps in-frame clones, though not all of them. The data hold about 8,300 clones, with 75% to 90% observed a single time. Material for sequencing was FFPE minimally invasive lung adenocarcinoma tissue. The TCR comes from a person between 65 and 79 years old with lung adenocarcinoma. The chain has TRBV10-3 and TRBJ1-5; TRBD1 aligns across 8 bases. CDR3 sequence: CAISPEQGGPRGQHF. CDR3 nucleotides: TGTGCCATCAGTCCAGAACAGGGGGGCCCGAGAGGCCAGCATTTT.